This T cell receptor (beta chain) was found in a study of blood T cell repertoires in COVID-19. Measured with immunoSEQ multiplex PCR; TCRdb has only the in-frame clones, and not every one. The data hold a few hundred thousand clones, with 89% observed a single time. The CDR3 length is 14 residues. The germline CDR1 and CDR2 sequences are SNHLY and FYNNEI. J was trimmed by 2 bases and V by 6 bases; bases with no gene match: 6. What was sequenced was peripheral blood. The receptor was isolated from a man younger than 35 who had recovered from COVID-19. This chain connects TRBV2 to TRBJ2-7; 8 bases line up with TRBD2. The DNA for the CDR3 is TGTGCCAGCAGCTACGGGGGGGTCCCCTACGAGCAGTACTTC. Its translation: CASSYGGVPYEQYF.